The 21 T cell receptor beta chains listed next were all sequenced from one sample in a study of blood T cell repertoires in COVID-19. The data were produced by immunoSEQ multiplex PCR, yet TCRdb's version contains in-frame clones alone and is incomplete. Of 97,000 or so clones listed, around nine tenths are singletons. The sequencing sample was made of peripheral blood. These receptors were obtained from a man aged 50-60 years with acute or convalescent COVID-19.

The genes are TRBV5-5 and TRBJ2-7; tentatively, D is TRBD2 (6 bases). This CDR3 comprises 16 residues. Germline V CDR1 and CDR2: SGHKS, YYEKEE (reference sequence). With 0 bases removed from V and 3 bases from J, the gap between germline ends came to 16 bases. The CDR3 DNA reads TGTGCCAGCAGCTTGGGTTCGGTAGGGAGGAACTACGAGCAGTACTTC. Amino acids: CASSLGSVGRNYEQYF.

The chain links TRBV18 to TRBJ1-3; weak D call: TRBD1 (5 bases). Between the trimmed V and J ends, which lost 6 bases and 0 bases, there was a span of 12 bases. The CDR3 spans 15 residues. CDR1 KGHSH and CDR2 LQKENI come from the germline V gene. The CDR3, as DNA: TGTGCCAGCTCCCCGGACAAGACCTCTGGAAACACCATATATTTT. It encodes CASSPDKTSGNTIYF.

The V gene is TRBV18, the J gene TRBJ1-5, with TRBD1 as a possible D gene (6 bases). CDR3 length: 15 residues. V dropped 2 bases and J dropped 4 bases, with 12 bases sitting between them. Germline V lookup: CDR1 KGHSH, CDR2 LQKENI. The CDR3 sequence is CASSPGQGGNQPQHF. The CDR3 nucleotides are TGTGCCAGCTCACCAGGTCAAGGGGGAAATCAGCCCCAGCATTTT.

The rearrangement links TRBV30 to TRBJ1-4; tentatively, D is TRBD1 (5 bases). The CDR3 is 16 residues long. The germline CDR1 and CDR2 sequences are GTSNPN and SVGIG (reference sequence). V was shortened by 0 bases and J by 5 bases, with 16 bases between the two germline ends. CDR3 nucleotide sequence: TGTGCCTGGAGTGTACAAGGCGGGGGTCTGAATGAAAAACTGTTTTTT. Amino acids: CAWSVQGGGLNEKLFF.

V usage is TRBV13 and J usage is TRBJ2-5, with 14 bases fitting TRBD2. This CDR3 has 19 residues. In germline, CDR1 is PRHDT, CDR2 FYEKMQ (reference sequence). The V segment lost 4 bases and the J segment 4 bases; nucleotides outside the gene matches: 14. The CDR3 is CASSSSPGTSGRDRETQYF. The CDR3 DNA reads TGTGCCAGCAGCTCCTCCCCCGGGACTAGCGGGAGAGATCGAGAGACCCAGTACTTC. The entire variable domain, with the rest obtained from reference TRBV13 and TRBJ2-5, is as follows: AAGVIQSPRHLIKEKRETATLKCYPIPRHDTVYWYQQGPGQDPQFLISFYEKMQSDKGSIPDRFSAQQFSDYHSELNMSSLELGDSALYFCASSSSPGTSGRDRETQYFGPGTRLLVL.

The chain carries TRBV3-1 (or the pseudogene TRBV3-2) and TRBJ2-1, with 14 bases matching TRBD2. The CDR3 is made up of 20 amino acids. With 8 bases clipped from V and 0 bases from J, the junction kept 15 bases outside the gene matches. CDR1 LGHDT and CDR2 YNNKEL come from the germline V gene (reference sequence). The CDR3 region is CASQGLAGAARESSYNEQFF. DNA of the CDR3: TGTGCCAGCCAGGGACTAGCGGGGGCGGCCCGGGAGAGCTCCTACAATGAGCAGTTCTTC.

This clone turned up a few times. This chain joins TRBV25-1 and TRBJ1-6; 9 bases are a match to TRBD1. Per germline, CDR1 MGHDK and CDR2 SYGVNS. V shed 6 bases and J 7 bases; nucleotides not matched to a gene: 4. The CDR3 contains 14 residues. CDR3 nucleotide sequence: TGTGCCAGCAGAAGGACAGGGGCAAATTCACCCCTCCACTTT. The encoded protein is CASRRTGANSPLHF.

The chain joins TRBV6-2 or TRBV6-3 to TRBJ2-6, with D perhaps TRBD2 (5 bases). Looked up from germline, CDR1 is MNHEY and CDR2 is SVGEGT. This CDR3 has 14 residues. V shed 4 bases and J shed 3 bases, with 7 bases lying between them. The CDR3 bases are TGTGCCAGCAGTTCCGGGGATGGGGCCAACGTCCTGACTTTC. This gives the protein CASSSGDGANVLTF.

The V gene is TRBV3-1 (or the pseudogene TRBV3-2), the J gene TRBJ2-3; no clear D. Germline CDR1 and CDR2: LGHDT and YNNKEL (reference sequence). This CDR3 comprises 12 residues. Trimming pared 2 bases from V and 4 bases from J, leaving 4 bases between. CDR3 in amino acids: CASSQYPDTQYF. CDR3 bases: TGTGCCAGCAGCCAATATCCAGATACGCAGTATTTT.

The chain combines TRBV12-3 or TRBV12-4 with TRBJ1-2, with 7 bases lining up with TRBD1. CDR3 size: 11 residues. Trimming took 5 bases from V and 7 from J; bases not matched to a gene: 1. This CDR3 reads CASSRTGGYTF. The CDR3 DNA is TGTGCCAGCAGTAGGACAGGTGGCTACACCTTC.

The chain employs TRBV15 and TRBJ1-1; D not certain. V was shortened by 2 bases and J by 0 bases, with 4 bases between the two germline ends. Germline V CDR1 and CDR2: LNHNV, YYDKDF (reference sequence). The CDR3 contains 13 residues. The CDR3 DNA is TGTGCCACCAGCAGAAGCATGAACACTGAAGCTTTCTTT. It codes for CATSRSMNTEAFF.

Details on this clone: This specimen includes other DNA sequences encoding the same CDR3. This sequence joins TRBV5-1 and TRBJ2-3, with 8 positions matching TRBD1. V dropped 0 bases and J dropped 4; count of bases not matched to a gene: 4. This CDR3 has 15 residues. Germline lookup yields CDR1 SGHRS and CDR2 YFSETQ. The CDR3 DNA reads as TGCGCCAGCAGCTTGGGACAGGGGAAAGCAGATACGCAGTATTTT. This gives the protein CASSLGQGKADTQYF.

This chain joins TRBV27 and TRBJ2-3, with 9 bases aligning to TRBD2. The CDR3 totals 16 residues. V gave up 4 bases and J gave up 1 base; unmatched junction bases: 6. CDR1 is MNHEY, CDR2 SMNVEV, per germline (reference sequence). The CDR3 sequence: CASSSIRTSGTDTQYF. The DNA of the CDR3 is TGTGCCAGCAGTTCGATAAGGACTAGCGGCACAGATACGCAGTATTTT.

This sequence joins TRBV6-1 and TRBJ1-6; perhaps TRBD1 as D (5 bases). Per germline, CDR1 MNHNS and CDR2 SASEGT. The CDR3 contains 17 residues. V was clipped by 3 bases and J by 7 bases, with 19 bases between them. The chain's CDR3 is CASSDAPAGVVNSPLHF. For the CDR3, the DNA is TGTGCCAGCAGTGATGCCCCCGCGGGGGTGGTCAATTCACCCCTCCACTTT.

The chain combines TRBV18 with TRBJ2-1; 15 bases map to TRBD2. The CDR3 covers 16 residues. V shed 5 bases, J shed 2 bases, and the junction held 1 base outside the gene matches. Germline CDR1 and CDR2: KGHSH and LQKENI. As DNA, the CDR3 is TGTGCCAGCTCAGGACTAGCGGGAGGGACCTACAATGAGCAGTTCTTC. Protein product: CASSGLAGGTYNEQFF.

J is TRBJ2-3 and V is TRBV27, with TRBD2 matching 9 bases. Germline lookup yields CDR1 MNHEY and CDR2 SMNVEV (reference sequence). This CDR3 is built from 17 residues. The junction had 9 bases not matched to a gene; V was cut back by 3 bases and J by 2 bases. CDR3 region: CASSFRTSETFTDTQYF. CDR3 bases: TGTGCCAGCAGTTTCAGGACTAGCGAAACTTTCACAGATACGCAGTATTTT.

The chain joins TRBV11-2 to TRBJ1-3, with 7 nucleotides matching TRBD1. The CDR3 has 16 residues. Germline V lookup: CDR1 SGHAT, CDR2 FQNNGV. Germline trimming cut 4 bases from V and 0 bases from J; bases unmatched to any gene: 6. The CDR3 sequence is CASSSGDRISGNTIYF. CDR3 coding DNA: TGTGCCAGCAGCTCAGGGGACAGAATCTCTGGAAACACCATATATTTT. The full variable domain, completed using reference TRBV11-2 and TRBJ1-3, is EAGVAQSPRYKIIEKRQSVAFWCNPISGHATLYWYQQILGQGPKLLIQFQNNGVVDDSQLPKDRFSAERLKGVDSTLKIQPAKLEDSAVYLCASSSGDRISGNTIYFGEGSWLTVV.

The chain is built from TRBV6-5 and TRBJ1-5; D not certain. Looked up from germline, CDR1 is MNHEY and CDR2 is SVGAGI. The CDR3 contains 13 residues. V was clipped by 1 base and J by 9 bases, with 10 bases between them. CDR3 DNA sequence: TGTGCCAGCAGTTACTTCCCCGGGAGGCCCCAGCATTTT. Residues: CASSYFPGRPQHF.

A single count supports this clone. The chain couples TRBV6-6 to TRBJ2-3; possible D gene TRBD2, 7 bases. With 5 bases removed from V and 1 base from J, the gap between germline ends came to 16 bases. CDR1 and CDR2 from the germline V gene are MNHNY and SVGAGI (reference sequence). CDR3 length: 16 amino acids. The CDR3 loop reads CASSPQGGVGTDTQYF. The CDR3 DNA reads as TGTGCCAGCAGTCCTCAAGGGGGGGTAGGCACAGATACGCAGTATTTT.

The chain carries TRBV4-1 and TRBJ2-3, with TRBD2 matching over 13 bases. Looked up from germline, CDR1 is MGHRA and CDR2 is YSYEKL. The CDR3 length is 17 residues. With 3 bases clipped from V and 0 bases from J, the junction kept 3 bases outside the gene matches. CDR3 coding DNA: TGCGCCAGCAGCCACGGGACTAGCGGGACGAGCACAGATACGCAGTATTTT. This codes for CASSHGTSGTSTDTQYF.

This rearrangement joins TRBV5-1 to TRBJ2-3; 12 bases align to TRBD2. This CDR3 has 16 residues. The V and J ends lost 5 bases and 3 bases, in that order; junction bases with no gene match: 7. Germline CDR1 and CDR2: SGHRS and YFSETQ. The CDR3: CASRELAGGGTDTQYF. The CDR3 region has the DNA TGCGCCAGCAGGGAACTAGCGGGAGGAGGGACAGATACGCAGTATTTT.